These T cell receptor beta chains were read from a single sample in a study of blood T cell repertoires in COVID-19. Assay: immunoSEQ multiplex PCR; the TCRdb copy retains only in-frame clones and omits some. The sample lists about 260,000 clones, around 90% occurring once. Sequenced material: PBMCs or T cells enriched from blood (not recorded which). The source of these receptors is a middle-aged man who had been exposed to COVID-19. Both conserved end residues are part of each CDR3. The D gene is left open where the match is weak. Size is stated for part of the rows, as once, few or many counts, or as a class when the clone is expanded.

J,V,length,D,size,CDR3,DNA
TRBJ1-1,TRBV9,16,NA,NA,CASSPRGGQPGTEAFF,TGTGCCAGCAGCCCCCGCGGAGGTCAGCCTGGAACTGAAGCTTTCTTT
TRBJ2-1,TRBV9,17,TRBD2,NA,CASSVRLAGDLYNEQFF,TGTGCCAGCAGCGTCCGACTAGCGGGGGACCTCTACAATGAGCAGTTCTTC
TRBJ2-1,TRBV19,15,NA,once,CASAKDYSSYNEQFF,TGTGCCAGTGCTAAGGACTACAGCTCCTACAATGAGCAGTTCTTC
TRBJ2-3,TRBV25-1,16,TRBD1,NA,CASSESDRASTDTQYF,TGTGCCAGCAGTGAATCCGACAGGGCTAGCACAGATACGCAGTATTTT
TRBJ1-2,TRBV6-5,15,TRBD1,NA,CASSYLSTGTYGYTF,TGTGCCAGCAGTTATCTTTCGACAGGGACCTATGGCTACACCTTC
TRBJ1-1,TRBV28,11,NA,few,CASKLNTEAFF,TGTGCCAGCAAGCTGAACACTGAAGCTTTCTTT
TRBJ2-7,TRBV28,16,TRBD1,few,CASSPRGRGTLYEQYF,TGTGCCAGCAGTCCAAGGGGCAGGGGGACCCTCTACGAGCAGTACTTC
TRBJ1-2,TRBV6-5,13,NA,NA,CASRYTANYGYTF,TGTGCCAGCAGATATACAGCTAACTATGGCTACACCTTC
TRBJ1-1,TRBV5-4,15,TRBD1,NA,CASSLAKGQGARAFF,TGTGCCAGCAGCTTGGCCAAGGGACAGGGGGCGCGTGCTTTCTTT
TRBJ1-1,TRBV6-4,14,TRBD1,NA,CASSPGQGNTEAFF,TGTGCCAGCAGTCCCGGACAGGGGAACACTGAAGCTTTCTTT
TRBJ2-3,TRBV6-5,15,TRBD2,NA,CASSYLTSGRDTQYF,TGTGCCAGCAGTTACCTGACTAGCGGGAGAGATACGCAGTATTTT
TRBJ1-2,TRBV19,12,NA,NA,CASSIRGLGYTF,TGTGCCAGTAGTATACGCGGACTTGGCTACACCTTC
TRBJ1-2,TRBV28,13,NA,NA,CASTVLSNYGYTF,TGTGCCAGCACCGTACTATCTAACTATGGCTACACCTTC
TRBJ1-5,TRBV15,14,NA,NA,CATSRDRATVAQHF,TGTGCCACCAGCAGAGATCGAGCTACCGTGGCCCAGCATTTT
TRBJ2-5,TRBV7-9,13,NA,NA,CASSLVGPETQYF,TGTGCCAGCAGCTTAGTGGGGCCAGAGACCCAGTACTTC
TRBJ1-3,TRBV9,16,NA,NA,CASSVGGTLSGNTIYF,TGTGCCAGCAGCGTAGGGGGCACACTCTCTGGAAACACCATATATTTT
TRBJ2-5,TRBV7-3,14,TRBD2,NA,CASSLTSGSETQYF,TGTGCCAGCAGCTTGACTAGCGGGAGCGAGACCCAGTACTTC
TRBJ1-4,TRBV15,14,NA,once,CATSSGPTNEKLFF,TGTGCCACCAGCAGTGGCCCGACAAATGAAAAACTGTTTTTT
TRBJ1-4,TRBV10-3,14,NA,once,CAISEGAMGEKLFF,TGTGCCATCAGTGAGGGGGCCATGGGAGAAAAACTGTTTTTT
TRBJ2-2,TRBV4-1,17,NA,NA,CASSQMLAVSGTGELFF,TGCGCCAGCAGCCAGATGTTAGCGGTCTCGGGCACCGGGGAGCTGTTTTTT
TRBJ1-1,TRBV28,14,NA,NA,CASSYLVMNTEAFF,TGTGCCAGCAGTTATCTAGTAATGAACACTGAAGCTTTCTTT
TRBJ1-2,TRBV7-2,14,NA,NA,CASSLVWSGDGYTF,TGTGCCAGCAGCTTAGTCTGGTCAGGGGACGGCTACACCTTC
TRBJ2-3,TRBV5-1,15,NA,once,CASSLMGIGADTQYF,TGCGCCAGCAGCTTGATGGGGATCGGGGCAGATACGCAGTATTTT
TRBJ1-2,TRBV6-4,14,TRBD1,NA,CASRVDRGSYGYTF,TGTGCCAGCAGGGTGGACAGGGGGTCCTATGGCTACACCTTC
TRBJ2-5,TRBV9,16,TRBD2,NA,CASSVTSGRGQETQYF,TGTGCCAGCAGCGTTACTAGCGGGAGAGGTCAAGAGACCCAGTACTTC
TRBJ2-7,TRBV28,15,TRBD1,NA,CASSLVTGGSYEQYF,TGTGCCAGCAGTTTAGTGACAGGGGGCTCCTACGAGCAGTACTTC
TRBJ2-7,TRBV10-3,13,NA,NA,CAISTMLAHEQYF,TGTGCCATCAGTACAATGCTCGCCCACGAGCAGTACTTC
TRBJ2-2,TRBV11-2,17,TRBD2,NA,CASSLARTSGRAGELFF,TGTGCCAGCAGCTTAGCCAGGACTAGCGGGAGGGCCGGGGAGCTGTTTTTT
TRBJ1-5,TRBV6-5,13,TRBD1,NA,CATRTGGHQPQHF,TGTGCCACCAGGACAGGGGGCCACCAGCCCCAGCATTTT
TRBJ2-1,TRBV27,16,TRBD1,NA,CASSLIGQGFLYEQFF,TGTGCCAGCAGCTTAATCGGACAGGGGTTTTTGTATGAGCAGTTCTTC
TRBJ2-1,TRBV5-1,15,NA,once,CASSLAPQVGNEQFF,TGCGCCAGCAGCTTGGCCCCGCAGGTAGGAAATGAGCAGTTCTTC
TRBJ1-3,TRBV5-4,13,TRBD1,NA,CASSLKGADTIYF,TGTGCCAGCAGCTTGAAGGGGGCGGACACCATATATTTT
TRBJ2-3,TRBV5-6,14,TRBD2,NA,CASSSLAGTDTQYF,TGTGCCAGCAGCTCTCTAGCGGGCACAGATACGCAGTATTTT
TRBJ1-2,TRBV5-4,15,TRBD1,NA,CASSWGQGLGYGYTF,TGTGCCAGCAGCTGGGGACAGGGACTAGGCTATGGCTACACCTTC
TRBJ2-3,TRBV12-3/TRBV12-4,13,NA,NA,CASSFAETDTQYF,TGTGCCAGCAGTTTCGCGGAGACAGATACGCAGTATTTT
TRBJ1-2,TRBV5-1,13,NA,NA,CASSLGLEGGYTF,TGCGCCAGCAGCTTGGGACTGGAAGGAGGCTACACCTTC
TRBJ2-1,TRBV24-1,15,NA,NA,CATSSWGESYNEQFF,TGTGCCACCAGCTCATGGGGAGAATCCTACAATGAGCAGTTCTTC
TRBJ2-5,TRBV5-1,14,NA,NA,CASSFMGGGETQYF,TGCGCCAGCAGCTTTATGGGGGGAGGTGAGACCCAGTACTTC
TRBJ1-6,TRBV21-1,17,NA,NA,CASSKRWGQGARSPLHF,NA
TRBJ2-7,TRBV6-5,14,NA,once,CASSYAGGGREQYF,TGTGCCAGCAGTTATGCAGGGGGAGGACGGGAGCAGTACTTC
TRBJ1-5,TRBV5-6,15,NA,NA,CASSSLEGGDQPQHF,TGTGCCAGCAGCTCCTTGGAAGGGGGTGACCAGCCCCAGCATTTT
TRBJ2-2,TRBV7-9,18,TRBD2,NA,CASSSAPHSGGNTGELFF,TGTGCCAGCAGCTCCGCCCCCCATAGCGGGGGAAACACCGGGGAGCTGTTTTTT
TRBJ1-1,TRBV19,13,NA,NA,CASSDGWQGAAFF,TGTGCCAGTAGCGATGGATGGCAGGGCGCAGCTTTCTTT
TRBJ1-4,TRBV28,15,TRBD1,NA,CASSLLSGGREKLFF,TGTGCCAGCAGTTTACTTTCAGGGGGCCGTGAAAAACTGTTTTTT
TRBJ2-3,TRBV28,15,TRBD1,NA,CASSTDGQGSDTQYF,TGTGCCAGCAGTACCGATGGACAGGGGTCAGATACGCAGTATTTT
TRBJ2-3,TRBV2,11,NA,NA,CASTYTDTQYF,TGTGCCAGCACTTACACAGATACGCAGTATTTT
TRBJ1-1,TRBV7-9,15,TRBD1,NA,CASSPGQGRATEAFF,TGTGCCAGCAGCCCGGGACAGGGGAGAGCCACTGAAGCTTTCTTT
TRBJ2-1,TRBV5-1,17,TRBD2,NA,CASSLLYVASGSNEQFF,TGCGCCAGCAGCTTACTTTACGTGGCTAGCGGGAGCAATGAGCAGTTCTTC
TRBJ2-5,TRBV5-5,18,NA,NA,CASSSSVPDWQIQETQYF,TGTGCCAGCAGCTCCTCTGTCCCGGACTGGCAGATCCAAGAGACCCAGTACTTC
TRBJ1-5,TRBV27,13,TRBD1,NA,CASSYTGDQPQHF,TGTGCCAGCAGTTATACAGGGGATCAGCCCCAGCATTTT
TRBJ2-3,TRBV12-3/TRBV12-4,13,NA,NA,CASSSRRTDTQYF,TGTGCCAGCAGCTCCAGGAGGACAGATACGCAGTATTTT
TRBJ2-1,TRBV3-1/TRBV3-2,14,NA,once,CASSQAITYNEQFF,TGTGCCAGCAGCCAAGCTATCACCTACAATGAGCAGTTCTTC
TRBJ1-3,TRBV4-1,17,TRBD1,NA,CASSQGPQGARGNTIYF,TGCGCCAGCAGCCAAGGTCCCCAGGGGGCCCGGGGAAACACCATATATTTT